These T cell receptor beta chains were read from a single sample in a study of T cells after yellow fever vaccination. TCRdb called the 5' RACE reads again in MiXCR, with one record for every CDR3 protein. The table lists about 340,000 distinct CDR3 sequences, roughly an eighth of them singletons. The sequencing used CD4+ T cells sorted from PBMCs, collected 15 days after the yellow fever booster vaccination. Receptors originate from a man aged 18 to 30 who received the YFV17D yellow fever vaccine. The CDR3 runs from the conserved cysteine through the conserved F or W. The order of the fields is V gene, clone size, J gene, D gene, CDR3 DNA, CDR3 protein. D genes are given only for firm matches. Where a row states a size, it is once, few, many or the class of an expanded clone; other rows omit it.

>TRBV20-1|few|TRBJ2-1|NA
TGCAGTGCTAGGGACTACAATGAGCAGTTCTTC
CSARDYNEQFF
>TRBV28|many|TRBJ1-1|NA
TGTGCCAGCGAGTCAGTAAACACTGAAGCTTTCTTT
CASESVNTEAFF
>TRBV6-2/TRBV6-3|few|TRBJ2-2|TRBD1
TGTGCCAGCAGTTACTCTAGGGGGCTCACCGGGGAGCTGTTTTTT
CASSYSRGLTGELFF
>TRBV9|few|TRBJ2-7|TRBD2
TGTGCCAGCAGCGCAGAGGGTCTAGCGGGGGCCTACGAGCAGTACTTC
CASSAEGLAGAYEQYF
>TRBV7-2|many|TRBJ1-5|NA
TGTGCCAGCAGCACAGGGTCCCAGCCCCAGCATTTT
CASSTGSQPQHF
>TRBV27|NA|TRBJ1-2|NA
TGTGCCAGCAGTTTATCCTTCGGCAGGACCTTCTATGGCTACACCTTC
CASSLSFGRTFYGYTF
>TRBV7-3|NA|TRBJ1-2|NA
TGTGCCAGCAGCTTATACAGGGATGCGGGCTACACCTTC
CASSLYRDAGYTF
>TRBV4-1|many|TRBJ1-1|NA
TGCGCCAGCAGTCAAGGACGGCCTATGAACACTGAAGCTTTCTTT
CASSQGRPMNTEAFF
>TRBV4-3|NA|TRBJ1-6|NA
TGCGCCAGCAGCCACCCGGGACCGAGTAATTCACCCCTCCACTTT
CASSHPGPSNSPLHF
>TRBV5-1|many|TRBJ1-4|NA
TGCGCCAGCAGCTGGTCGACAGGCTCTGAAAAACTGTTTTTT
CASSWSTGSEKLFF
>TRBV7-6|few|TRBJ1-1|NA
TGTGCCAGCAGCGGGGGCCCAGGCTACACTGAAGCTTTCTTT
CASSGGPGYTEAFF
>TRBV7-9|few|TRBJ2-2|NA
TGTGCCAGCAGCCCCCCGGGCCTGAGGAACACCGGGGAGCTGTTTTTT
CASSPPGLRNTGELFF
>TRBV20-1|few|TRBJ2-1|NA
TGCAGTGCTAGGCCCCGACCGGGACGCAGAGACAATGAGCAGTTCTTC
CSARPRPGRRDNEQFF
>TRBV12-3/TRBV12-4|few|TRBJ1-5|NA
TGTGCCAGCAGTTTTTCAGGAAGGGGTCAGCCCCAGCATTTT
CASSFSGRGQPQHF
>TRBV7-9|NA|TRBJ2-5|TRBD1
TGTGCCAGCAGCCTCATAGGGGGCCGGGAGACCCAGTACTTC
CASSLIGGRETQYF
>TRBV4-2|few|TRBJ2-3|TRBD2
TGTGCCAGCAGCCTTAGCGGGGGGTCCCGGCTCACAGATACGCAGTATTTT
CASSLSGGSRLTDTQYF
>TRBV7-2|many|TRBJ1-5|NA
TGTGCCAGCAGTTTATTGGGGGGCAATCAGCCCCAGCATTTT
CASSLLGGNQPQHF
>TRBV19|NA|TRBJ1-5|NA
TGTGCCAGTCAGGGACGGTATAGCAATCAGCCCCAGCATTTT
CASQGRYSNQPQHF
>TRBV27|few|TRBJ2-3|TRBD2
TGTGCCAGCACCACTCTTGGGGGGGCAGATACGCAGTATTTT
CASTTLGGADTQYF
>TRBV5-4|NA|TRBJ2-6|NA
TGTGCCAGCAGCTCACAAACTCCCTTCTCTGGGGCCAACGTCCTGACTTTC
CASSSQTPFSGANVLTF
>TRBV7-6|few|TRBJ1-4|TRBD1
TGTGCCAGCAGCCGTTTGTTCGGACAGGGGTCGCCTAATGAAAAACTGTTTTTT
CASSRLFGQGSPNEKLFF
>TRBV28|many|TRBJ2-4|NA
TGTGCCAGCAGTTTTGGATTGGGGCAGCAAAACATTCAGTACTTC
CASSFGLGQQNIQYF
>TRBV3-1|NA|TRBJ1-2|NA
TGTGCCAGCAGCCAGTTCCGGGAGGGCTATGGCTACACCTTC
CASSQFREGYGYTF
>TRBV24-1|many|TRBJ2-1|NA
TGTGCCACCAGTGAATTTACAGGGTCTTGGTTCTTC
CATSEFTGSWFF
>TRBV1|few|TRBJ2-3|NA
TGCACCAGCAGCCCCCGGGTAGCGCTGAGCACAGATACGCAGTATTTT
CTSSPRVALSTDTQYF
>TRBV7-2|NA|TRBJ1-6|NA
TGTGCCAGCAGCTTAGAACCCTCACCCCTCCACTTT
CASSLEPSPLHF
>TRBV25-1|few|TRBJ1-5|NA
TGTGCCAGCACCCCCAAACGGGATAATCAGCCCCAGCATTTT
CASTPKRDNQPQHF
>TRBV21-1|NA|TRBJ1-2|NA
TGTGCCAGCAGCCAGAACGTACCATATGGCTACACCTTC
CASSQNVPYGYTF
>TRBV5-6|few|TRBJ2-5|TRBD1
TGTGCCAGCAGCTTGTGGGGACAGTTCCAAGAGACCCAGTACTTC
CASSLWGQFQETQYF
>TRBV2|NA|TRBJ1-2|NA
TGTGCCAGCAGTGAGCTAACGGATATATATGGCTACACCTTC
CASSELTDIYGYTF
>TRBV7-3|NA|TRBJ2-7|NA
TGTGCCAGCAGCTTAAACCCAGGTCCCTACGAGCAGTACTTC
CASSLNPGPYEQYF
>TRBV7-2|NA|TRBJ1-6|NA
TGTGCCAGCAGCTCGCGGGAGAAGGGGTTAGGAAATTCACCCCTCCACTTT
CASSSREKGLGNSPLHF
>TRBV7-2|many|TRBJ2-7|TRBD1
TGTGCCAGCAGCTGGTCCGGGACAGGGTCATACGAGCAGTACTTC
CASSWSGTGSYEQYF
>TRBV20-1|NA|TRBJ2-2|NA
TGCAGTGCTAGACAAGGGGGGTTCACCGGGGAGCTGTTTTTT
CSARQGGFTGELFF
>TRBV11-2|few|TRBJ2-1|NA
TGTGCCAGCAGCTTAACTACACTCGGGGGTAATGAGCAGTTCTTC
CASSLTTLGGNEQFF
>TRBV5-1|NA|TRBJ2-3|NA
TGCGCCAGCAGCCGAGGTGGATACACAGATACGCAGTATTTT
CASSRGGYTDTQYF
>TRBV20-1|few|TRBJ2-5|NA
TGCAGTGCTCCCCTGCTGGGTAGCGGAGTGACCCAGTACTTC
CSAPLLGSGVTQYF
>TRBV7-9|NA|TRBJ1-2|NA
TGTGCCAGCAGCTTAAATCTGAAGTCTGGCTACACCTTC
CASSLNLKSGYTF
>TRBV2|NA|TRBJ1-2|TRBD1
TGTGCCAGCAATAGGGACAGGGGGGAAGGAACGGGCTACACCTTC
CASNRDRGEGTGYTF
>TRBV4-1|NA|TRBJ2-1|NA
TGCGCCAGCAGCCAAGATGGGGGGACGGGAGAGCAGTTCTTC
CASSQDGGTGEQFF
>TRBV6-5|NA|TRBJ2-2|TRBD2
TGTGCCAGCAGTTGGGGGGGTCACAACACCGGGGAGCTGTTTTTT
CASSWGGHNTGELFF
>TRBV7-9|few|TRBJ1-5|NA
TGTGCCAGCAGCCAGTTTGGGGGTAGCTCTCAGCCCCAGCATTTT
CASSQFGGSSQPQHF
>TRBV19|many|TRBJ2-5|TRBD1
TGTGCCAGTAGTCCCGGGACAGGAACCCAAGAGACCCAGTACTTC
CASSPGTGTQETQYF
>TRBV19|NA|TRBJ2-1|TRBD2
TGTGCCACCGCCGAGCGGGGGGGCCCCTATGAGCAGTTCTTC
CATAERGGPYEQFF
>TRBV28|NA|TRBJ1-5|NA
TGTGCCAGCAGTGGAGACACCCTCGCCTATCAGCCCCAGCATTTT
CASSGDTLAYQPQHF
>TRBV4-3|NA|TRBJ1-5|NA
TGCGCCAGCAGCCGAGAAGCTAGCAATCAGCCCCAGCATTTT
CASSREASNQPQHF
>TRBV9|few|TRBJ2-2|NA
TGTGCCAGCAGATCATTGGAGGGGGGGCCCGGGGAGCTGTTTTTT
CASRSLEGGPGELFF
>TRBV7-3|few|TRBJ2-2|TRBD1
TGTGCCAGCAGCTTAACGGGACAGGGTCGCGGGGAGCTGTTTTTT
CASSLTGQGRGELFF
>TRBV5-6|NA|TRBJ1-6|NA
TGTGCCAGCAGCCCGTTGGGACCGCACGAGATTTCACCCCTCCACTTT
CASSPLGPHEISPLHF
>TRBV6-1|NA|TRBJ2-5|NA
TGTGCCAGCAGTGTCAGGACCCAGTACCAAGAGACCCAGTACTTC
CASSVRTQYQETQYF
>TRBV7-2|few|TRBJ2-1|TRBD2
TGTGCCAGTGCTCCTAGCGGGGTAAATGAGCAGTTCTTC
CASAPSGVNEQFF
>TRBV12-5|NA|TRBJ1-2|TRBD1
TGTGCTAGTGGTACGACCGGGACAGGCTATGGCTACACCTTC
CASGTTGTGYGYTF
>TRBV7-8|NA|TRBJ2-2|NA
TGTGCCAGCAGTCTAAGCCAAACCGGGGAGCTGTTTTTT
CASSLSQTGELFF